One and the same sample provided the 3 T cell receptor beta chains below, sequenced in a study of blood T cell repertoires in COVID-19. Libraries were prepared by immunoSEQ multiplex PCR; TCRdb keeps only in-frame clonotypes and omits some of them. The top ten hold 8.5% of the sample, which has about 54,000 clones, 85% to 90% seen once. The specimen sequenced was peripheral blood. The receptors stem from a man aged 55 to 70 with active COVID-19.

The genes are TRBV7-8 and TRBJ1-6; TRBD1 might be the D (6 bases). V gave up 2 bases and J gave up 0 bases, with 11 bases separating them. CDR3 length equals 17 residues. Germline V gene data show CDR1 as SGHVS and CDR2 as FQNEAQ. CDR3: CASSLLDRSSYNSPLHF. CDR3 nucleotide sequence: TGTGCCAGCAGCTTACTCGACAGGAGCTCCTATAATTCACCCCTCCACTTT.

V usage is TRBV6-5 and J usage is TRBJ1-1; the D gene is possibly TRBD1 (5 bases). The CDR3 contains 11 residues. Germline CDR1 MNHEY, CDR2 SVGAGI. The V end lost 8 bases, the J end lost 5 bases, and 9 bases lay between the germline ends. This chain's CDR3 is CASSGGTEAFF. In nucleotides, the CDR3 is TGTGCCAGCTCGGGGGGGACTGAAGCTTTCTTT.

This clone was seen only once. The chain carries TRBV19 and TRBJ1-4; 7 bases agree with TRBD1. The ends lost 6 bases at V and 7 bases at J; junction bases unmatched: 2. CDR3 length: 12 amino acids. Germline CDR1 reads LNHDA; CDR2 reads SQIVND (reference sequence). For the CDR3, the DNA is TGTGCCAGTAGACAGGGGTTTGAAAAACTGTTTTTT. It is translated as CASRQGFEKLFF.